Included here is one T cell receptor (beta chain) sequence, with context. The target antigen is unknown. CDR3 length equals 15 residues. V shed 3 bases and J shed 0 bases, with 6 bases lying between them. Germline lookup yields CDR1 MNHNY and CDR2 SVGAGI (reference sequence). The entry originates in a study of cytomegalovirus exposure and HLA in healthy donors. In the study overall: There were over 350 genotyped donors. Of these, 81% fell in the genetic ancestry cluster associated with self-reported Caucasian donors. General observations from the study: Later analysis identified around 15,000 TCR beta sequences associated with HLA alleles, using a false discovery rate threshold of 0.05. The authors assumed roughly uniform sequencing depth across donors for presence/absence analyses. Usually a TCR sequence was rare, but some public TCRs were found in many donors.

With 60 Vbeta and 13 Jbeta primers, the PCR was carried out. The method was immunoSEQ multiplex PCR; TCRdb's version includes in-frame clones alone and lacks a portion of them. Of under 200,000 clones detected, approximately 62% appear once; the ten largest clones hold approximately 1.5%. The sequence was collected from a man in his forties or fifties in good health and CMV-seronegative. The sample consisted of PBMCs. The chain couples TRBV6-6 to TRBJ2-6, with unresolved D. The CDR3 DNA sequence: TGTGCCAGCAGTTATGTGAGCTCTGGGGCCAACGTCCTGACTTTC. This codes for CASSYVSSGANVLTF.